This T cell receptor beta chain was found in a study of T cell responses to AZD1222 COVID-19 vaccine. Study-level points and caveats: Spike-wide coverage was observed for vaccine-associated CD4 TCRs, with dominant responses at 160-218 and 743-854. The study found Spike-specific TCR breadth and depth rose after two AZD1222 doses.

On this clone: What it binds is not known.

Generated by immunoSEQ multiplex PCR, the TCRdb table keeps only in-frame clones and is missing some. This table has 110,000 to 150,000 clones, just under 95% appearing once. CDR1 SGDLS and CDR2 YYNGEE come from the germline V gene. Trimming stripped 4 bases from V and 7 bases from J, with 21 bases between. The CDR3 runs 15 residues. The TCR was taken from an adult who had recovered from COVID-19. The chain recombines TRBV9 with TRBJ2-7, with D tentatively TRBD1 (6 bases). The sample was peripheral blood, taken after recovery from COVID-19. For the CDR3, the DNA is TGTGCCAGCAGCAATACCGGGACACGCTCGGGGGAGCAGTACTTC. It codes for CASSNTGTRSGEQYF.